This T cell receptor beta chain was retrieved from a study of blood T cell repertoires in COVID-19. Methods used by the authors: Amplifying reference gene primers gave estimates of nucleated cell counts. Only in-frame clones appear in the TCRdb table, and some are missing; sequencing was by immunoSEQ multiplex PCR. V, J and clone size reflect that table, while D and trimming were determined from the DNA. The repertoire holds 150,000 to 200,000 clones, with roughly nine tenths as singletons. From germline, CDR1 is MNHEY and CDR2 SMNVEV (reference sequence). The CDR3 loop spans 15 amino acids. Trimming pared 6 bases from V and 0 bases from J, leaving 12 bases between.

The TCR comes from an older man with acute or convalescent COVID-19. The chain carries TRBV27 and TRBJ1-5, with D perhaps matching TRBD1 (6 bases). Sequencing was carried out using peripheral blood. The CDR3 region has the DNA TGTGCCAGCAGACCGACAGGAGGTAGCAATCAGCCCCAGCATTTT. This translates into CASRPTGGSNQPQHF.